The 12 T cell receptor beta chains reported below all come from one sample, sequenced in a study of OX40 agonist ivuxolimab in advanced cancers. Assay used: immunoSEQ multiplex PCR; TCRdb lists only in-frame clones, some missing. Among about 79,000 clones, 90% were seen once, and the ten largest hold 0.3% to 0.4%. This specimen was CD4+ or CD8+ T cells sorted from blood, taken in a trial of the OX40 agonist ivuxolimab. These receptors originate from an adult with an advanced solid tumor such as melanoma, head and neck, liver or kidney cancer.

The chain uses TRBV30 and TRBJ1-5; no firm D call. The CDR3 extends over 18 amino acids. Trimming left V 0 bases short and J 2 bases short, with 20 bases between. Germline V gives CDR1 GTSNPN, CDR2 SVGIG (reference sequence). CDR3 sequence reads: CAWSVGTSGVGRNQPQHF. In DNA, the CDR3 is TGTGCCTGGAGTGTAGGTACCTCCGGGGTGGGCCGCAATCAGCCCCAGCATTTT. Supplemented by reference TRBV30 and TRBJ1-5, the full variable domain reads SQTIHQWPATLVQPVGSPLSLECTVEGTSNPNLYWYRQAAGRGLQLLFYSVGIGQISSEVPQNLSASRPQDRQFILSSKKLLLSDSGFYLCAWSVGTSGVGRNQPQHFGDGTRLSIL.

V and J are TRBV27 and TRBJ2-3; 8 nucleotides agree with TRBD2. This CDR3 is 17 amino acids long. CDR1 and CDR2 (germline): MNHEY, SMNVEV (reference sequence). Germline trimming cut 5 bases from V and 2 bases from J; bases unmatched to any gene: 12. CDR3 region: CASSPYPLAVVTDTQYF. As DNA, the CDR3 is TGTGCCAGCAGTCCCTACCCACTAGCGGTGGTCACAGATACGCAGTATTTT.

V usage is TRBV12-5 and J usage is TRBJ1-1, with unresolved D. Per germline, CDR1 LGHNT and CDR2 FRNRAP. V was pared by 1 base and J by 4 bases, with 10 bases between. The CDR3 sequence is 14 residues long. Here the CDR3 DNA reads TGTGCTAGTGGTTTGGAGCTTAGGGTCACTGAAGCTTTCTTT. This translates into CASGLELRVTEAFF.

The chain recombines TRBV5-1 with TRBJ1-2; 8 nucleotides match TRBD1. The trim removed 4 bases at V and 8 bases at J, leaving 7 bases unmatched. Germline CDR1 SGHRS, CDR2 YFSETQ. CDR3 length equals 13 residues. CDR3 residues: CASSQHQGAGYTF. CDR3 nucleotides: TGCGCCAGCAGCCAACATCAGGGGGCCGGCTACACCTTC. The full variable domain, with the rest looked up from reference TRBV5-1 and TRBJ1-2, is KAGVTQTPRYLIKTRGQQVTLSCSPISGHRSVSWYQQTPGQGLQFLFEYFSETQRNKGNFPGRFSGRQFSNSRSEMNVSTLELGDSALYLCASSQHQGAGYTFGSGTRLTVV.

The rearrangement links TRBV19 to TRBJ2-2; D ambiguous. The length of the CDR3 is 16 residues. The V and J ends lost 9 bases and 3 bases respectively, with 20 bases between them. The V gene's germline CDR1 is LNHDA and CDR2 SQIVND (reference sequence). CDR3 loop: CASLGRRKGDTGELFF. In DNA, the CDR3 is TGTGCCAGCCTGGGCCGGCGGAAAGGAGACACCGGGGAGCTGTTTTTT.

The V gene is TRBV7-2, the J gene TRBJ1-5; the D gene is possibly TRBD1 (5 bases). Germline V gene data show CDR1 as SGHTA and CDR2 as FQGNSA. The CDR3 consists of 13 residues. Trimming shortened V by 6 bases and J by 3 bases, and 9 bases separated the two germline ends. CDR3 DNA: TGTGCCAGCAGGATGGGGGTCAATCAGCCCCAGCATTTT. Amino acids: CASRMGVNQPQHF.

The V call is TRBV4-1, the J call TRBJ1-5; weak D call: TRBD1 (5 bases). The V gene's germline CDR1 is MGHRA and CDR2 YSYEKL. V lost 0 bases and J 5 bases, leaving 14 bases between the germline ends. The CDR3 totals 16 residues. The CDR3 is CASSQEPGRGDQPQHF. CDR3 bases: TGCGCCAGCAGCCAAGAGCCCGGGCGGGGCGATCAGCCCCAGCATTTT.

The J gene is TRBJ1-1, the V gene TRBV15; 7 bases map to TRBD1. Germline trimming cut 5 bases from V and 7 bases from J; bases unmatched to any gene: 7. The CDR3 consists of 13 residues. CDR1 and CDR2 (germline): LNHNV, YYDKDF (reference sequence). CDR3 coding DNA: TGTGCCACCAGCGCAGACAGGGTTGGTGAAGCTTTCTTT. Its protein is CATSADRVGEAFF.

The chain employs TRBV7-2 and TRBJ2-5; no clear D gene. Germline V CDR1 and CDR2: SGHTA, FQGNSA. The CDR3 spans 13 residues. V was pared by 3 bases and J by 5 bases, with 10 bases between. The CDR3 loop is CASSFLEDETQYF. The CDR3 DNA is TGTGCCAGCAGCTTTCTCGAGGACGAGACCCAGTACTTC.

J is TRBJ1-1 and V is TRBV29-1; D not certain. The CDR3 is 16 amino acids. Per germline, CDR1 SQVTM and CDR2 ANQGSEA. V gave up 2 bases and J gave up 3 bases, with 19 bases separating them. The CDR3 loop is CSVEFQVTTAYTEAFF. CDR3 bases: TGCAGCGTTGAATTTCAAGTTACCACTGCCTACACTGAAGCTTTCTTT.

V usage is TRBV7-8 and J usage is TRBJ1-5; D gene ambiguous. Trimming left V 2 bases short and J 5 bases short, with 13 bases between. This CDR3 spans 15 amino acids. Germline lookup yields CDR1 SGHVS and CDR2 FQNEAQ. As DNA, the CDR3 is TGTGCCAGCAGCTTAAACCTTTTTTCGGATCAGCCCCAGCATTTT. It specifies CASSLNLFSDQPQHF. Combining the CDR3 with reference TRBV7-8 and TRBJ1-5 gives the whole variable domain GAGVSQSPRYKVAKRGQDVALRCDPISGHVSLFWYQQALGQGPEFLTYFQNEAQLDKSGLPSDRFFAERPEGSVSTLKIQRTQQEDSAVYLCASSLNLFSDQPQHFGDGTRLSIL.

In DNA form, the CDR3 reads TGTGCCAGCAGTTTAAGGACAGGGTTCCCAGATACGCAGTATTTT. This codes for CASSLRTGFPDTQYF. The chain has TRBV28 and TRBJ2-3; TRBD1 aligns across 8 bases. Germline V lookup: CDR1 MDHEN, CDR2 SYDVKM. V shed 2 bases and J 4 bases; nucleotides not matched to a gene: 5. This CDR3 is 15 amino acids long. The complete variable domain, with remaining parts taken from reference TRBV28 and TRBJ2-3, reads DVKVTQSSRYLVKRTGEKVFLECVQDMDHENMFWYRQDPGLGLRLIYFSYDVKMKEKGDIPEGYSVSREKKERFSLILESASTNQTSMYLCASSLRTGFPDTQYFGPGTRLTVL.